Shown below are 21 T cell receptor beta chains from a single sample sequenced in a study of post-analysis software for immune sequencing data. Antigens for these TCRs are unknown. Unique molecular identifiers had been added to the TCR beta cDNA libraries. TCRdb itself ran the PCR reads through MiXCR, one entry per CDR3 protein. The sample comprises 750,000 to 950,000 distinct CDR3 sequences, roughly 50% of which are singletons, and over 4% rests with the top ten. Broader study findings: Comparison of patients with controls showed about 5 TRBV segments more frequent in patients, TRBV5-6, TRBV5-1 and TRBV20-1 among them.

Material: blood. These receptors all stem from a girl aged 10-17 years with multiple sclerosis.

This clonotype came up once. J is TRBJ1-5 and V is TRBV7-2; 7 bases align to TRBD1. Looked up from germline, CDR1 is SGHTA and CDR2 is FQGNSA. With 5 bases clipped from V and 10 bases from J, the junction kept 8 bases outside the gene matches. This CDR3 is built from 13 residues. This CDR3 is CASSITGARPQHF. Written as DNA, the CDR3 is TGTGCCAGCAGCATTACAGGGGCTCGCCCCCAGCATTTT.

This clonotype was seen a handful of times. This chain links TRBV3-1 with TRBJ1-2; D call uncertain. CDR3 length: 13 amino acids. The germline CDR1 and CDR2 sequences are LGHDT and YNNKEL (reference sequence). The V and J ends lost 8 bases and 2 bases respectively, with 12 bases between them. The CDR3 region has the DNA TGTGCCAGCGGTACGAGGCCGAACTATGGCTACACCTTC. It is translated as CASGTRPNYGYTF.

The V and J genes are TRBV29-1 and TRBJ2-1, with 7 bases lining up with TRBD1. The CDR3 loop spans 13 amino acids. V lost 7 bases, J lost 1 base, and 4 bases stayed unmatched. The germline CDR1 and CDR2 sequences are SQVTM and ANQGSEA. The CDR3 DNA sequence: TGCAGCGCGGGGACAGAGTCCTACAATGAGCAGTTCTTC. Translated: CSAGTESYNEQFF.

This clonotype was detected only once. V is TRBV12-3 or TRBV12-4 and J is TRBJ2-7, with D possibly TRBD1 on 6 matching bases. There are 17 residues in the CDR3. Trimming stripped 5 bases from V and 2 bases from J, with 22 bases between. The CDR3 is CASSLHQGPAATYEQYF. The DNA for the CDR3 is TGTGCCAGCAGTCTTCATCAGGGGCCCGCCGCGACCTACGAGCAGTACTTC.

This clonotype was picked up a small number of times. The genes are TRBV7-6 and TRBJ2-4; D gene ambiguous. With 4 bases removed from V and 0 bases from J, the gap between germline ends came to 16 bases. This CDR3 spans 17 amino acids. From germline, CDR1 is SGHVS and CDR2 FNYEAQ. The CDR3 spells CASSSYKGEEAKNIQYF. DNA for the CDR3: TGTGCCAGCAGCTCATACAAGGGCGAGGAAGCCAAAAACATTCAGTACTTC.

V gene TRBV10-2 combines with J gene TRBJ1-4; no firm D call. V lost 6 bases, J lost 3 bases, and 11 bases lay in between. Per germline, CDR1 WSHSY and CDR2 SAAADI. This CDR3 region has 14 residues. The CDR3 region has the DNA TGCGCCAGCAGCGGACGCAGCCCTAATGAAAAACTGTTTTTT. Translation gives CASSGRSPNEKLFF.

Comments on this clonotype: Here the CDR3 omits its conserved ending phenylalanine or tryptophan, so a read error is the likely source. The chain recombines TRBV29-1 with TRBJ2-7; weak D call: TRBD2 (6 bases). V was trimmed by 3 bases and J by 1 base, leaving 10 bases between them. CDR3 size: 13 residues. The V gene's germline CDR1 is SQVTM and CDR2 ANQGSEA. The CDR3 DNA sequence: TGCAGCGTTGAGGCAGGGAGGTCCTACGAGCAGTACTGC. Its protein is CSVEAGRSYEQYC.

In regard to this clonotype: The CDR3 end shows no conserved phenylalanine or tryptophan, and so a read error is likely. V is TRBV5-1 and J is TRBJ2-5, with D possibly TRBD2 on 6 matching bases. CDR1 is SGHRS and CDR2 is YFSETQ in the germline V gene. The CDR3 consists of 12 residues. The germline V and J ends were trimmed by 4 bases and 5 bases, with 9 bases remaining between them. In nucleotides, the CDR3 is TGCGCCAGCAGCCCGGAGGGGGAGACCCAGTACAAA. Protein: CASSPEGETQYK.

The chain carries TRBV29-1 and TRBJ2-7, with a tentative D call TRBD2 (6 bases). The J call is uncertain, as TRBJ2-5 better fits the DNA end. The CDR3 has 13 residues. Germline CDR1 reads SQVTM; CDR2 reads ANQGSEA. CDR3 in amino acids: CSVERRGEETQYF. The DNA for the CDR3 is TGCAGCGTTGAAAGGAGGGGCGAAGAGACCCAGTACTTC.

V is TRBV29-1 and J is TRBJ1-2; 7 bases match TRBD1. From germline, CDR1 is SQVTM and CDR2 ANQGSEA. The CDR3 length is 12 residues. Trimming at V came to 7 bases and at J to 0 bases, leaving 2 bases not matched to a gene. This chain's CDR3 is CSGGQSNYGYTF. CDR3 sequence (DNA): TGCAGCGGGGGACAGTCTAACTATGGCTACACCTTC.

This clonotype occurred a few times. The chain combines TRBV10-3 with TRBJ1-2; 8 bases align to TRBD1. Germline V gives CDR1 ENHRY, CDR2 SYGVKD. V trimming: 9 bases; J trimming: 6 bases; junction bases outside the gene matches: 3. This CDR3 has 11 amino acids. The CDR3 DNA reads as TGTGCCATGCCGGGACAGGATGGCTACACCTTC. Its translation is CAMPGQDGYTF.

Only a few counts were recorded for this clonotype. V usage is TRBV20-1 and J usage is TRBJ2-3; 15 bases agree with TRBD2. J was trimmed by 5 bases and V by 5 bases; bases with no gene match: 17. This CDR3 contains 19 residues. From germline, CDR1 is DFQATT and CDR2 SNEGSKA (reference sequence). CDR3 nucleotides: TGCAGTGCTTCGGTTGGACTAGCGGGAGGGCCAATAAGTCAAGATACGCAGTATTTT. It encodes CSASVGLAGGPISQDTQYF.

This sequence joins TRBV5-1 and TRBJ2-1, with 7 bases matching TRBD1. CDR3 length: 16 amino acids. The V gene end was trimmed by 4 bases and the J gene end by 4 bases; junction bases not matched to a gene: 11. Germline CDR1 and CDR2: SGHRS and YFSETQ. DNA for the CDR3: TGCGCCAGCAGCCAGAATCACAGGGGCCTTTACAATGAGCAGTTCTTC. Its translation: CASSQNHRGLYNEQFF.

The genes are TRBV12-3 or TRBV12-4 and TRBJ2-7; perhaps TRBD2 as D (6 bases). The V gene lost 8 bases and the J gene lost 5 bases, with 16 bases spanning the gap. The CDR3 has 13 residues. The CDR3 sequence is CASSLTGVHEQYF. The CDR3 bases are TGTGCCAGCTCCCTGACGGGGGTCCACGAGCAGTACTTC.

The gene calls are TRBV18 and TRBJ2-1; D could derive from TRBD1 or TRBD2 (5 bases each). V lost 0 bases and J lost 0, with 9 bases in between. The CDR3 runs 16 residues. Per the germline V gene, CDR1 is KGHSH and CDR2 is LQKENI. In nucleotides, the CDR3 is TGTGCCAGCTCACCACCGTGGGGGAGCTCCTACAATGAGCAGTTCTTC. It is translated as CASSPPWGSSYNEQFF.

This chain links TRBV3-1 with TRBJ2-3; tentative D call: TRBD1 (6 bases). Germline-derived CDR1 and CDR2 are LGHDT and YNNKEL (reference sequence). The CDR3 has 15 amino acids. Trimming stripped 4 bases from V and 3 bases from J, with 14 bases between. The DNA for the CDR3 is TGTGCCAGCAGCCCTGACAGGTCAGGGACAGATACGCAGTATTTT. This sequence encodes CASSPDRSGTDTQYF.

The chain uses TRBV20-1 and TRBJ2-3; TRBD2 agrees at 7 bases. Germline assignment: CDR1 DFQATT and CDR2 SNEGSKA (reference sequence). CDR3 length equals 13 residues. The junction had 8 bases not matched to a gene; V was cut back by 5 bases and J by 6 bases. The CDR3 sequence is CSASSGGRDTQYF. The CDR3 nucleotides read TGCAGTGCTTCATCGGGGGGACGGGATACGCAGTATTTT.

The chain uses TRBV20-1 and TRBJ2-4; 10 nucleotides align to TRBD1. Germline V CDR1 and CDR2: DFQATT, SNEGSKA (reference sequence). This CDR3 is 13 amino acids long. V was clipped by 5 bases and J by 13 bases; unmatched bases: 11. CDR3 coding DNA: TGCAGTGCTTCAACCGGGACAGGGGATGAGCAGTACTTC. This gives the protein CSASTGTGDEQYF.

In DNA, the CDR3 is TGTGCCAGCAGCGTAGCTAGCGGGGGGGCAGCATTCTACAATGAGCAGTTCTTC. Translation gives CASSVASGGAAFYNEQFF. V usage is TRBV9 and J usage is TRBJ2-1, with 12 positions matching TRBD2. The V segment lost 0 bases and the J segment 3 bases; nucleotides outside the gene matches: 7. Germline V gene sequence: CDR1 SGDLS, CDR2 YYNGEE. This CDR3 has 18 amino acids.

The V and J genes are TRBV5-6 and TRBJ2-3; possible D gene TRBD2, 6 bases. The germline gives CDR1 SGHDT, CDR2 YYEEEE. The V gene lost 2 bases and the J gene lost 2 bases, with 12 bases spanning the gap. The CDR3 spans 15 residues. The CDR3 spells CASSFPSGSTDTQYF. The CDR3 DNA reads as TGTGCCAGCAGCTTCCCCAGCGGGTCCACAGATACGCAGTATTTT.

The V and J genes are TRBV11-2 and TRBJ2-4; the D is unclear. The better agreement between TRBJ2-7 and the DNA end casts doubt on the J call. This CDR3 is built from 14 residues. Germline V gene data show CDR1 as SGHAT and CDR2 as FQNNGV. The CDR3 nucleotides read TGTGCCAGCAGCTTAGATCGATGGGTATACGAGCAGTACTTC. Residues: CASSLDRWVYEQYF.